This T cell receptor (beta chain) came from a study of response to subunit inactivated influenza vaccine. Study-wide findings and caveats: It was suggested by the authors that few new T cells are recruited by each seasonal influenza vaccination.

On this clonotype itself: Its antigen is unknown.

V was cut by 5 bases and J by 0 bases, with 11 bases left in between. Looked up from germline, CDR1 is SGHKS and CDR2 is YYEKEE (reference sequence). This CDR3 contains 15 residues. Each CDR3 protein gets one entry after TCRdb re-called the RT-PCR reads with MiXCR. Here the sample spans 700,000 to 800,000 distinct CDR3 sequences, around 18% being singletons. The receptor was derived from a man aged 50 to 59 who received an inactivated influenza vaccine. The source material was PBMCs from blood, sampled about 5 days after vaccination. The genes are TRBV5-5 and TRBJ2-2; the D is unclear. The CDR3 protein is CASREYRSNTGELFF. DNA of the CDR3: TGTGCCAGCAGAGAGTACCGATCGAACACCGGGGAGCTGTTTTTT.